The rows below give T cell receptor beta chains drawn from one sample of a study of early T cells in non-severe SARS-CoV-2 infection. TCRdb re-derived calls from the 5' RACE reads in MiXCR, one entry per CDR3 protein. The sample lists about 60,000 distinct CDR3 sequences, over 10% occurring once. The sequencing sample was made of whole blood. The receptors originated from an adult who was a healthcare worker with PCR-confirmed SARS-CoV-2 infection or an uninfected control (not recorded which). The CDR3 runs from the conserved cysteine through the conserved F or W. A D gene is named only where the DNA matches it firmly. Clone size is not always given. Where it is, it says once, few, many or a class for expanded clones.

abundance | j_gene | v_gene | d_gene | CDR3nt | CDR3aa
few | TRBJ1-4 | TRBV5-4 | NA | TGTGCCAGCAGCACTAACGCAGGACCTACTCGAGTTGAAAAACTGTTTTTT | CASSTNAGPTRVEKLFF
NA | TRBJ2-1 | TRBV5-1 | NA | TGCGCCAGCAGCTTGGGGATCGGGTACAATGAGCAGTTCTTC | CASSLGIGYNEQFF
many | TRBJ1-4 | TRBV15 | NA | TGTGCCACCAGCAGATCCCAGGAGGCCCTAGGGGAAAAACTGTTTTTT | CATSRSQEALGEKLFF
many | TRBJ1-1 | TRBV6-2/TRBV6-3 | NA | TGTGCCAGCAGTTCTGAGGGACAAATGAACACTGAAGCTTTCTTT | CASSSEGQMNTEAFF
few | TRBJ2-7 | TRBV30 | NA | TGTGCCTGGAGTCCTCGGATCGAGCAGTACTTC | CAWSPRIEQYF
NA | TRBJ1-1 | TRBV5-1 | TRBD1 | TGCGCCAGCAGCTGGACAGGGTCTACTGAAGCTTTCTTT | CASSWTGSTEAFF
NA | TRBJ2-3 | TRBV9 | TRBD1 | TGTGCCAGCAGCGTAGGGACAGGGGGCACAGATACGCAGTATTTT | CASSVGTGGTDTQYF
few | TRBJ1-5 | TRBV20-1 | TRBD1 | TGCAGTGCTCGGACAGGAGCGAATCAGCCCCAGCATTTT | CSARTGANQPQHF
few | TRBJ2-1 | TRBV4-3 | TRBD1 | TGCGCCAGCAGCTTAGGACAGGGTACTGAGCAGTTCTTC | CASSLGQGTEQFF
NA | TRBJ2-4 | TRBV11-2 | NA | TGTGCCAGCAGCTTAGATTCTCTGCGCATTCAGTACTTC | CASSLDSLRIQYF
few | TRBJ2-7 | TRBV29-1 | NA | TGCAGCGTTGAAGTTCAGGGCTACGAGCAGTACTTC | CSVEVQGYEQYF
NA | TRBJ2-5 | TRBV9 | TRBD1 | TGTGCCAGCAGCCAAAGAGGGGGCTTAGGAGAGACCCAGTACTTC | CASSQRGGLGETQYF
many | TRBJ1-5 | TRBV30 | NA | TGTGCCTGGAGTGTACAGGGAAGTCAGCCCCAGCATTTT | CAWSVQGSQPQHF
NA | TRBJ2-2 | TRBV29-1 | NA | TGCAGCGGGAAACAAGCGAACACCGGGGAGCTGTTTTTT | CSGKQANTGELFF
many | TRBJ1-2 | TRBV20-1 | TRBD1 | TGCAGTGCTAGAGATGTCAGGGGGTTTGGCTACACCTTC | CSARDVRGFGYTF
many | TRBJ2-3 | TRBV5-4 | TRBD2 | TGTGCCAGCAGCTTGGCGGGGGGTTCAGATACGCAGTATTTT | CASSLAGGSDTQYF
many | TRBJ1-2 | TRBV4-3 | NA | TGCGCCAGCAGCCAAGATTACGGTTTAGCCTACACCTTC | CASSQDYGLAYTF